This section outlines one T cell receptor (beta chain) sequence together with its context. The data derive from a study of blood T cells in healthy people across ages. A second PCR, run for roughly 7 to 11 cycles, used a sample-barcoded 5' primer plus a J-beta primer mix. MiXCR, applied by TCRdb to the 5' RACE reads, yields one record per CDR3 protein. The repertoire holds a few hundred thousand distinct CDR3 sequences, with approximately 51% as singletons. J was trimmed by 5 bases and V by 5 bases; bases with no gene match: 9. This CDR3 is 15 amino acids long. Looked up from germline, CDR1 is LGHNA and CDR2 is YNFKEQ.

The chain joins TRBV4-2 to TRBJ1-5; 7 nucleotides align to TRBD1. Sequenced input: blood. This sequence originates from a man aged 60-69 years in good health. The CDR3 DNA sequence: TGTGCCAGCAGCACCTCCGGGACAGAGGATCAGCCCCAGCATTTT. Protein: CASSTSGTEDQPQHF.